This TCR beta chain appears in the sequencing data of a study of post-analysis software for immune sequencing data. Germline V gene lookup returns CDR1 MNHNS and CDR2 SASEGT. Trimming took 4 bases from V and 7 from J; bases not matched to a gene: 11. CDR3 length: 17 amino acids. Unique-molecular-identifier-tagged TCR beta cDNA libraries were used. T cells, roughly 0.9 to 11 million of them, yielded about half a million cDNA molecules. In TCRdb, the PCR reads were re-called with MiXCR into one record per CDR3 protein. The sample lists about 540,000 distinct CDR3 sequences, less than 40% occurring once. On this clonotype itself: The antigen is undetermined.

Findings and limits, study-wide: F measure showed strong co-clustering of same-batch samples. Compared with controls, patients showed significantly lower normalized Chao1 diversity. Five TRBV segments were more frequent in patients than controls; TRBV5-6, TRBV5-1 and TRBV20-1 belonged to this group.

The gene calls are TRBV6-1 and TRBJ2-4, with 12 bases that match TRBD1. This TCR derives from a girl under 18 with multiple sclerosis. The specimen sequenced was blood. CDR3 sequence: CASSALPAGQGANIQYF. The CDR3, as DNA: TGTGCCAGCAGTGCTCTCCCCGCGGGACAGGGGGCGAACATTCAGTACTTC.